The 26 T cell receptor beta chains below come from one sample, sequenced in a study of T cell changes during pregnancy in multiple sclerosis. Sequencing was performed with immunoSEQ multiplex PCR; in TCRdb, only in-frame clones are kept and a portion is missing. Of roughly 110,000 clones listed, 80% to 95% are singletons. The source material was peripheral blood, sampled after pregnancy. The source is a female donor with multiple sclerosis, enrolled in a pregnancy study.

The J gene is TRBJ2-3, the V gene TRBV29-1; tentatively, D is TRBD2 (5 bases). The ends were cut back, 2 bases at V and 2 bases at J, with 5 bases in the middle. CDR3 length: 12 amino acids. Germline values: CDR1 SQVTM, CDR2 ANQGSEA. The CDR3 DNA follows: TGCAGCGTTGAACGGGACACAGATACGCAGTATTTT. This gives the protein CSVERDTDTQYF.

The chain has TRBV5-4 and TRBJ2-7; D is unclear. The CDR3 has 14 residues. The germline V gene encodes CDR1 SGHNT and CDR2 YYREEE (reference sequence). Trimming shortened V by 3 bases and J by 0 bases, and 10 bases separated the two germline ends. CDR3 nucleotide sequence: TGTGCCAGCAGCTACCTAAGAAGCTCCTACGAGCAGTACTTC. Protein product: CASSYLRSSYEQYF.

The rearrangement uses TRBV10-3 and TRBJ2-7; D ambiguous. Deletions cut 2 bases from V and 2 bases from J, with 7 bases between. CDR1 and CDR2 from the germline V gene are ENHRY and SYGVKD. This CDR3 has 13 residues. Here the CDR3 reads CAISEGAPYEQYF. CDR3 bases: TGTGCCATCAGTGAGGGAGCCCCCTACGAGCAGTACTTC.

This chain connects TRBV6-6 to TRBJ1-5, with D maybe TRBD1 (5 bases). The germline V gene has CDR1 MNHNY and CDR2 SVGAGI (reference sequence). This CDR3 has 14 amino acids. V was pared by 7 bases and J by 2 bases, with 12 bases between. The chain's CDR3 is CASNLDTGNQPQHF. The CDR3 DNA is TGTGCCAGCAATTTGGACACGGGCAATCAGCCCCAGCATTTT.

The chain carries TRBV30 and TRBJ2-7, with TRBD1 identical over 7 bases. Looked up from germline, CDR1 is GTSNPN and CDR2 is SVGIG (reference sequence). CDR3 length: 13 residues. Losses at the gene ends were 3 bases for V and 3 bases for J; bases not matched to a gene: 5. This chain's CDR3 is CAWRGDSNYEQYF. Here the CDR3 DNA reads TGTGCCTGGAGGGGGGACAGTAACTACGAGCAGTACTTC.

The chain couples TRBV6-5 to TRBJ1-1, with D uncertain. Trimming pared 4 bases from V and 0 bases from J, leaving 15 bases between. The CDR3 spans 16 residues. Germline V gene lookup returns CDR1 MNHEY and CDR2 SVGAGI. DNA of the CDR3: TGTGCCAGCAGTTCTGTGGGAGGGTACATGAACACTGAAGCTTTCTTT. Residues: CASSSVGGYMNTEAFF.

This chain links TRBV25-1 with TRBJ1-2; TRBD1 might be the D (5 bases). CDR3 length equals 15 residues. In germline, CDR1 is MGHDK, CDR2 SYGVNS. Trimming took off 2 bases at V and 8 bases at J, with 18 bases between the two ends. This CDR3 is CASSERRRGGGGYTF. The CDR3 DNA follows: TGTGCCAGCAGTGAACGGAGGAGGGGCGGAGGGGGCTACACCTTC.

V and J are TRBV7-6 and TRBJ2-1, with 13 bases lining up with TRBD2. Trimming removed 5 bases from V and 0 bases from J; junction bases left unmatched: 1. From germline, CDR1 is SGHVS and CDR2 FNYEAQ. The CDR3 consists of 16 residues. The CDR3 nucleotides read TGTGCCAGCAGCCGGACTAGCGGGAGCTCCTACAATGAGCAGTTCTTC. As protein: CASSRTSGSSYNEQFF.

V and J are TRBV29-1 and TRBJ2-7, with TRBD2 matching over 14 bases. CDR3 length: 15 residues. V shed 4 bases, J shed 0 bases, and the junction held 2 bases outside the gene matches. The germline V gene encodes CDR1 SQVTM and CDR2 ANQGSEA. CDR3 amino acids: CSVGTSGGSSYEQYF. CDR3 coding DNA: TGCAGCGTTGGGACTAGCGGGGGGAGCTCCTACGAGCAGTACTTC.

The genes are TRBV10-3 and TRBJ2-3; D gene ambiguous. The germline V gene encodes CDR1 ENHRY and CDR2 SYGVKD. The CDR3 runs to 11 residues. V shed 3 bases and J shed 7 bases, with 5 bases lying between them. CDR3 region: CAISDSYTQYF. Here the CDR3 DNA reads TGTGCCATCAGTGACAGTTATACGCAGTATTTT.

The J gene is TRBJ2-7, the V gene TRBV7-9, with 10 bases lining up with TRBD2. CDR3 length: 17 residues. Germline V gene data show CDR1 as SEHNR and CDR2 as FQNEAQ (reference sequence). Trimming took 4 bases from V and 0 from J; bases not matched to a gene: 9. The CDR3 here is CASSWSSSGRVSYEQYF. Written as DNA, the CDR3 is TGTGCCAGCAGCTGGAGTTCCAGCGGGAGGGTCTCCTACGAGCAGTACTTC. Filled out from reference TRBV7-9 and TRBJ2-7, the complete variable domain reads DTGVSQNPRHKITKRGQNVTFRCDPISEHNRLYWYRQTLGQGPEFLTYFQNEAQLEKSRLLSDRFSAERPKGSFSTLEIQRTEQGDSAMYLCASSWSSSGRVSYEQYFGPGTRLTVT.

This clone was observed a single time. The CDR3: CASSVEPRLNTGELFF. DNA of the CDR3: TGTGCCAGCAGCGTAGAACCTAGGTTGAACACCGGGGAGCTGTTTTTT. The chain combines TRBV9 with TRBJ2-2; unclear D gene. Germline CDR1 reads SGDLS; CDR2 reads YYNGEE. V lost 0 bases, J lost 1 base, and 10 bases lay in between. The CDR3 spans 16 residues.

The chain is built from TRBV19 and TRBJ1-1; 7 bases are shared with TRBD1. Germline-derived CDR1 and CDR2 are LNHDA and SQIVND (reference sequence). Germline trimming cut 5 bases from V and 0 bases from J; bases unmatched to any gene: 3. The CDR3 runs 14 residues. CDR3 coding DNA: TGTGCCAGTAGTGTCAGGGGGATGAACACTGAAGCTTTCTTT. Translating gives CASSVRGMNTEAFF.

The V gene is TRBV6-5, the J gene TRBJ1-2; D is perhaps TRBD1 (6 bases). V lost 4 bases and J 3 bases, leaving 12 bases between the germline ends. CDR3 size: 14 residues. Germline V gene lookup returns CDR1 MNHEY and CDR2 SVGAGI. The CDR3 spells CASSLGRGDYGYTF. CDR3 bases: TGTGCCAGCAGTTTGGGCAGGGGTGACTATGGCTACACCTTC.

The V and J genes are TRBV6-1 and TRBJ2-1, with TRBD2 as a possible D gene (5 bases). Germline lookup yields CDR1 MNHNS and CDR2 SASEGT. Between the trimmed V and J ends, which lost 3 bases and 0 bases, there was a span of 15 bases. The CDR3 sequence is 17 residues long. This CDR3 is CASSDPRGGSSYNEQFF. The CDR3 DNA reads TGTGCCAGCAGTGATCCCCGTGGAGGCAGCTCCTACAATGAGCAGTTCTTC.

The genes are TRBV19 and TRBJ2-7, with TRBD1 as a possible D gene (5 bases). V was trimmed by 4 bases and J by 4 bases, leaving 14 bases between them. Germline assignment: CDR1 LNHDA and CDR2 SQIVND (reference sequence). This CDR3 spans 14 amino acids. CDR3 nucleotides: TGTGCCAGTAGTACGACAGTGGCGGCGTACGAGCAGTACTTC. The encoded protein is CASSTTVAAYEQYF.

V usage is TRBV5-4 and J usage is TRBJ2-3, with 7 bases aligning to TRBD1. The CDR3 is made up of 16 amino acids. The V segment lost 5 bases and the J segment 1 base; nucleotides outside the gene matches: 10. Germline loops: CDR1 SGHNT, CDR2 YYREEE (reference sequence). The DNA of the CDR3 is TGTGCCAGCAGATCGCCTCCCGGGACAGGCACAGATACGCAGTATTTT. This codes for CASRSPPGTGTDTQYF.

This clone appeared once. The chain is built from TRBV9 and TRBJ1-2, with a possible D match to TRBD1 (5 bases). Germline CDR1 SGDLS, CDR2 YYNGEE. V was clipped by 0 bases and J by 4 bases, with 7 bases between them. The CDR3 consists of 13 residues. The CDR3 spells CASSVDGAYGYTF. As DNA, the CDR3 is TGTGCCAGCAGCGTAGATGGGGCCTATGGCTACACCTTC.

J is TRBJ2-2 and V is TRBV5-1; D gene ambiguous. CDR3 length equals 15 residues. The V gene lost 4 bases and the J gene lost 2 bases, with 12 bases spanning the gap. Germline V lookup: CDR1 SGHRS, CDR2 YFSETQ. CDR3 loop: CASSVTQFNTGELFF. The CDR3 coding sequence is TGCGCCAGCAGCGTCACACAGTTTAACACCGGGGAGCTGTTTTTT.

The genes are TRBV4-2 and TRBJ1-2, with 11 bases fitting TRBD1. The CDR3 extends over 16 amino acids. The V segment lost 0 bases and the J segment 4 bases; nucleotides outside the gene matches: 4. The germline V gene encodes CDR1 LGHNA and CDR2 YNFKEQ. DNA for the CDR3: TGTGCCAGCAGCCAAGAGGGACAGGGGGTCCCCTATGGCTACACCTTC. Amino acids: CASSQEGQGVPYGYTF.

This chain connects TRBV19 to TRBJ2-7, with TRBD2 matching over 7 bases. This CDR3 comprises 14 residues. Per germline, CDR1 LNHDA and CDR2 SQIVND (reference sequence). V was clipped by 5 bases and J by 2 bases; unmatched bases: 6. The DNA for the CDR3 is TGTGCCAGTAGTGTGGGACTACCACCCTACGAGCAGTACTTC. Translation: CASSVGLPPYEQYF. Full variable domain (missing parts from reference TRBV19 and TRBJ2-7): DGGITQSPKYLFRKEGQNVTLSCEQNLNHDAMYWYRQDPGQGLRLIYYSQIVNDFQKGDIAEGYSVSREKKESFPLTVTSAQKNPTAFYLCASSVGLPPYEQYFGPGTRLTVT.

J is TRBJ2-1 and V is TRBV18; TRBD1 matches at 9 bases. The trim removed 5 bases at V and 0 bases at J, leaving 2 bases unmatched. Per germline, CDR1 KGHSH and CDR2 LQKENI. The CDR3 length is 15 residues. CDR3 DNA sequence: TGTGCCAGCTCAGGACAGGGGAGCTCCTACAATGAGCAGTTCTTC. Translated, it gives CASSGQGSSYNEQFF. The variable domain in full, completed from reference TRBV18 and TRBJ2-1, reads NAGVMQNPRHLVRRRGQEARLRCSPMKGHSHVYWYRQLPEEGLKFMVYLQKENIIDESGMPKERFSAEFPKEGPSILRIQQVVRGDSAAYFCASSGQGSSYNEQFFGPGTRLTVL.

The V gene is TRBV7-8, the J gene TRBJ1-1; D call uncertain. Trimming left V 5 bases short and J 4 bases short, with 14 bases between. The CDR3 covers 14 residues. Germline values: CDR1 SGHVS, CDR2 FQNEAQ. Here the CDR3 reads CASSVPAAGTEAFF. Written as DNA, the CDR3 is TGTGCCAGCAGCGTCCCCGCCGCGGGCACTGAAGCTTTCTTT.

CDR3 in DNA: TGTGCCTGGCGGGACAGGGGGCCGGCGGGTGAAGCTTTCTTT. The encoded protein is CAWRDRGPAGEAFF. The V call is TRBV30, the J call TRBJ1-1; TRBD1 matches 12 bases. Germline CDR1 is GTSNPN and CDR2 is SVGIG (reference sequence). CDR3 length: 14 residues. The V and J ends lost 5 bases and 7 bases, in that order; junction bases with no gene match: 8.

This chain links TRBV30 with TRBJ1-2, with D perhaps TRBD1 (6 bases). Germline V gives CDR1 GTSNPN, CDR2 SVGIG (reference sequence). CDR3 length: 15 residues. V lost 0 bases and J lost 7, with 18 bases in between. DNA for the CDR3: TGTGCCTGGAGTGTAGGCGTGGGGGGGCTGGGTGGCTACACCTTC. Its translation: CAWSVGVGGLGGYTF.

CDR3 coding DNA: TGTGCCAGCAGCCAAGTCGTAAACACCGGGGAGCTGTTTTTT. This translates into CASSQVVNTGELFF. V gene TRBV14 combines with J gene TRBJ2-2; D is undetermined. Germline V lookup: CDR1 SGHDN, CDR2 FVKESK. V lost 1 base, J lost 2 bases, and 5 bases lay in between. The CDR3 is 14 amino acids.